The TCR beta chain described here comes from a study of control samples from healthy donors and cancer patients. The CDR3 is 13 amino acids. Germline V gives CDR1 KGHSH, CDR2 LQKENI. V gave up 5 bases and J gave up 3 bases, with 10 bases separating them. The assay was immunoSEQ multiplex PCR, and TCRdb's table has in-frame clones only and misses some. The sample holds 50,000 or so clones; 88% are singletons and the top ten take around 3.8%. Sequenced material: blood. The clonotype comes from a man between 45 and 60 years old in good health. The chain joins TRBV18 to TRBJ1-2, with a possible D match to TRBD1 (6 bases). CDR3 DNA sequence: TGTGCCAGCTCATACTCAGGGGACTATGGCTACACCTTC. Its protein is CASSYSGDYGYTF.